The 29 T cell receptor beta chains presented below share a single source sample, sequenced in a study of ipilimumab plus nivolumab after autologous stem cell transplantation. Data came from immunoSEQ multiplex PCR; TCRdb stores just in-frame clones and leaves some out. Here the sample spans about 19,000 clones, roughly four fifths being singletons. This specimen was PBMCs, taken in a trial of ipilimumab plus nivolumab as post-transplant consolidation. The receptors derive from a male donor with diffuse large B-cell lymphoma.

V usage is TRBV30 and J usage is TRBJ1-6, with D unresolved. CDR1 is GTSNPN, CDR2 SVGIG, per germline (reference sequence). Trimming pared 3 bases from V and 8 bases from J, leaving 14 bases between. The CDR3 totals 14 residues. CDR3 in amino acids: CAWRYTGSYSPLHF. As DNA, the CDR3 is TGTGCCTGGAGGTACACCGGGTCTTATTCACCCCTCCACTTT.

V usage is TRBV29-1 and J usage is TRBJ1-1, with D perhaps TRBD1 (5 bases). V lost 3 bases to trimming and J lost 1 base, with 12 bases between them. The germline CDR1 and CDR2 sequences are SQVTM and ANQGSEA. The CDR3 has 14 amino acids. In nucleotides, the CDR3 is TGCAGCGTTGAGGCGGACAAGGGGAACACTGAAGCTTTCTTT. Translation: CSVEADKGNTEAFF. The full variable domain, completed using reference TRBV29-1 and TRBJ1-1, is SAVISQKPSRDICQRGTSLTIQCQVDSQVTMMFWYRQQPGQSLTLIATANQGSEATYESGFVIDKFPISRPNLTFSTLTVSNMSPEDSSIYLCSVEADKGNTEAFFGQGTRLTVV.

The CDR3 protein is CAISDGGRGSQETQYF. In DNA form, the CDR3 reads TGTGCCATCAGTGATGGCGGCAGGGGGTCCCAAGAGACCCAGTACTTC. The chain carries TRBV10-3 and TRBJ2-5; 7 bases fit TRBD1. CDR1 ENHRY and CDR2 SYGVKD come from the germline V gene. Trimming removed 3 bases from V and 1 base from J; junction bases left unmatched: 8. The CDR3 contains 16 residues.

Sample share makes this clone medium-sized. This chain links TRBV6-5 with TRBJ2-7; 9 nucleotides align to TRBD1. The CDR3 is 15 residues long. Trimming cost V 7 bases and J 5 bases; bases outside gene matches: 12. CDR1 is MNHEY and CDR2 is SVGAGI in the germline V gene. CDR3 DNA: TGTGCCAGCACTGGTTCAACAGGGGGCTTGAACGAGCAGTACTTC. It translates to CASTGSTGGLNEQYF.

This clone was counted a single time. The genes are TRBV19 and TRBJ2-5, with 7 bases lining up with TRBD2. CDR1 LNHDA and CDR2 SQIVND come from the germline V gene (reference sequence). V shed 4 bases and J 1 base; nucleotides not matched to a gene: 3. This CDR3 is built from 14 residues. The CDR3 DNA is TGTGCCAGTAGTAAACCTAGCGGCCAAGAGACCCAGTACTTC. Translation: CASSKPSGQETQYF.

This clone was seen a single time. The chain uses TRBV5-1 and TRBJ1-1; D gene uncertain. This CDR3 comprises 15 residues. The V end lost 1 base, the J end lost 3 bases, and 13 bases lay between the germline ends. Germline loops: CDR1 SGHRS, CDR2 YFSETQ. The CDR3 loop is CASSLSLQFDTEAFF. The CDR3, as DNA: TGCGCCAGCAGCTTGTCTTTACAATTTGACACTGAAGCTTTCTTT.

The chain is built from TRBV6-4 and TRBJ2-1; no clear D. The V end lost 10 bases, the J end lost 9 bases, and 10 bases lay between the germline ends. The CDR3 is 10 residues long. Germline lookup yields CDR1 MRHNA and CDR2 SNTAGT. The CDR3 reads CATHLGEQFF. The CDR3 nucleotides read TGTGCCACCCACCTCGGTGAGCAGTTCTTC.

By sample fraction, this clone is medium-sized (0.01 to 0.1%). The chain couples TRBV5-4 to TRBJ1-1; perhaps TRBD1 as D (5 bases). The CDR3 loop spans 15 amino acids. Germline assignment: CDR1 SGHNT and CDR2 YYREEE (reference sequence). The germline V and J ends were trimmed by 4 bases and 1 base, with 14 bases remaining between them. CDR3: CASSAGRLGNTEAFF. The CDR3 region has the DNA TGTGCCAGCAGCGCGGGACGTTTGGGGAACACTGAAGCTTTCTTT. The full variable domain, in which reference TRBV5-4 and TRBJ1-1 provide the parts outside the CDR3, is ETGVTQSPTHLIKTRGQQVTLRCSSQSGHNTVSWYQQALGQGPQFIFQYYREEENGRGNFPPRFSGLQFPNYSSELNVNALELDDSALYLCASSAGRLGNTEAFFGQGTRLTVV.

Remarks on this clone: At one boundary the junction diverges from the germline segment, which might be a read error. CDR3 region: CSRPPMDF. Written as DNA, the CDR3 is TGCAGCCGACCCCCTATGGACTTC. This sequence joins TRBV20-1 and TRBJ2-7; no clear D. The CDR3 loop spans 8 amino acids. The germline V gene has CDR1 DFQATT and CDR2 SNEGSKA (reference sequence).

The gene calls are TRBV11-2 and TRBJ2-3; 8 bases agree with TRBD2. V shed 4 bases, J shed 10 bases, and the junction held 13 bases outside the gene matches. This CDR3 is built from 15 residues. Germline values: CDR1 SGHAT, CDR2 FQNNGV. For the CDR3, the DNA is TGTGCCAGCAGCTGGAGGCCGACACGGGGGGGGCCGCAGTATTTT. Translated, it gives CASSWRPTRGGPQYF.

The rearrangement links TRBV6-6 to TRBJ2-7; TRBD2 is a possible D gene (5 bases). Trimming stripped 2 bases from V and 3 bases from J, with 11 bases between. Germline lookup yields CDR1 MNHNY and CDR2 SVGAGI (reference sequence). The CDR3 consists of 14 residues. CDR3 coding DNA: TGTGCCAGCAGTTACGCGGGTAGTCACTACGAGCAGTACTTC. Residues: CASSYAGSHYEQYF.

The V gene is TRBV9, the J gene TRBJ2-2, with D possibly being TRBD2 (6 bases). The CDR3 length is 13 residues. V shed 10 bases and J shed 3 bases, with 13 bases lying between them. Germline V gene data show CDR1 as SGDLS and CDR2 as YYNGEE. The CDR3 sequence: CASVGGYTGELFF. Here the CDR3 DNA reads TGTGCCTCAGTGGGGGGTTACACCGGGGAGCTGTTTTTT.

This chain uses TRBV6-6 with TRBJ1-5; 8 positions agree with TRBD1. Trimming at V came to 2 bases and at J to 6 bases, leaving 9 bases not matched to a gene. CDR1 MNHNY and CDR2 SVGAGI come from the germline V gene (reference sequence). The CDR3 spans 16 residues. The CDR3 loop is CASSYPQGAGGQPQHF. CDR3 nucleotide sequence: TGTGCCAGCAGTTACCCCCAGGGGGCGGGAGGTCAGCCCCAGCATTTT.

The gene calls are TRBV18 and TRBJ2-5; D unresolved. Germline V lookup: CDR1 KGHSH, CDR2 LQKENI. The CDR3 runs to 11 residues. Trimming left V 5 bases short and J 6 bases short, with 7 bases between. The CDR3 loop is CASSNLKTQYF. CDR3 sequence (DNA): TGTGCCAGCTCAAACCTGAAGACCCAGTACTTC.

The rearrangement joins TRBV6-1 to TRBJ2-5; 13 bases match TRBD2. Per the germline V gene, CDR1 is MNHNS and CDR2 is SASEGT. This CDR3 contains 15 residues. The ends lost 9 bases at V and 5 bases at J; junction bases unmatched: 9. The CDR3 DNA follows: TGTGCCAGTAGCCCGGGACTAGCGGGGCAGGAGACCCAGTACTTC. Encoded protein: CASSPGLAGQETQYF.

The chain couples TRBV5-6 to TRBJ2-3, with 9 positions matching TRBD2. Unmatched junction bases numbered 5, after V lost 0 bases and J lost 0 bases. The CDR3 totals 17 residues. CDR1 is SGHDT and CDR2 is YYEEEE in the germline V gene. The CDR3 DNA is TGTGCCAGCAGCTTGGAGACTAGCGGTACTAGCACAGATACGCAGTATTTT. Amino acid sequence: CASSLETSGTSTDTQYF.

The chain links TRBV27 to TRBJ2-1, with TRBD2 matching 7 bases. Germline V gene sequence: CDR1 MNHEY, CDR2 SMNVEV (reference sequence). Trimming took 4 bases from V and 8 from J; bases not matched to a gene: 14. The length of the CDR3 is 16 residues. The CDR3 DNA reads TGTGCCAGCAGTTCCCCCAGAGGGCCGGGGAGGGATGAGCAGTTCTTC. Its translation is CASSSPRGPGRDEQFF.

The chain combines TRBV5-4 with TRBJ2-1; D unclear. V gave up 4 bases and J gave up 8 bases, with 13 bases separating them. Germline V lookup: CDR1 SGHNT, CDR2 YYREEE (reference sequence). This CDR3 has 13 residues. The CDR3 DNA sequence: TGTGCCAGCAGCCCGCCAAGGGCCGATGAGCAGTTCTTC. This translates into CASSPPRADEQFF. Combining the CDR3 with reference TRBV5-4 and TRBJ2-1 gives the whole variable domain ETGVTQSPTHLIKTRGQQVTLRCSSQSGHNTVSWYQQALGQGPQFIFQYYREEENGRGNFPPRFSGLQFPNYSSELNVNALELDDSALYLCASSPPRADEQFFGPGTRLTVL.

J is TRBJ2-6 and V is TRBV2, with D perhaps matching TRBD1 (6 bases). Trimming pared 6 bases from V and 2 bases from J, leaving 8 bases between. This CDR3 has 14 amino acids. Germline assignment: CDR1 SNHLY and CDR2 FYNNEI. The CDR3 nucleotides read TGTGCCAGCAGGAAGGGGGCTGGGGCCAACGTCCTGACTTTC. Translating gives CASRKGAGANVLTF.

V usage is TRBV7-3 and J usage is TRBJ2-5, with D perhaps matching TRBD2 (5 bases). Germline V gene lookup returns CDR1 SGHTA and CDR2 FQGTGA. The CDR3 is made up of 13 amino acids. Trimming stripped 1 base from V and 2 bases from J, with 5 bases between. The CDR3 DNA reads as TGTGCCAGCAGCTTAAGGAGGCAAGAGACCCAGTACTTC. This encodes CASSLRRQETQYF.

This chain connects TRBV10-3 to TRBJ2-7; 11 bases map to TRBD1. After removal of 6 bases from V and 7 bases from J, the junction contained 11 bases not matched to a gene. Germline V gene lookup returns CDR1 ENHRY and CDR2 SYGVKD. The CDR3 loop spans 15 amino acids. The CDR3 here is CAIRGGTGGAGEQYF. DNA for the CDR3: TGTGCCATCAGAGGAGGGACAGGGGGTGCCGGGGAGCAGTACTTC.

The rearrangement uses TRBV21-1 and TRBJ1-3. TRBV21-1 is recorded as a pseudogene. The CDR3 is 15 residues long. For the CDR3, the DNA is TGTGCCAGCAGCAAGCTACTCAGCTCTGGAAACACCATATATTTT. Amino acids: CASSKLLSSGNTIYF.

This chain links TRBV6-1 with TRBJ1-6; D possibly corresponds to TRBD1 (6 bases). CDR3 length: 14 amino acids. CDR1 and CDR2 from the germline V gene are MNHNS and SASEGT. V was clipped by 6 bases and J by 10 bases, with 16 bases between them. DNA of the CDR3: TGTGCCAGCAGCTTCGGGACATTTGAATCACCCCTCCACTTT. It encodes CASSFGTFESPLHF.

The chain employs TRBV7-3 and TRBJ1-1, with no clear D. This CDR3 has 13 residues. Trimming removed 5 bases at V and 1 base at J, with 8 bases between. Per the germline V gene, CDR1 is SGHTA and CDR2 is FQGTGA. CDR3 loop: CASSTQKNTEAFF. The CDR3 bases are TGTGCCAGCAGCACCCAGAAGAACACTGAAGCTTTCTTT.

The chain carries TRBV6-5 and TRBJ1-1; D remains unclear. This CDR3 spans 10 amino acids. Germline CDR1 and CDR2: MNHEY and SVGAGI. V dropped 9 bases and J dropped 6 bases, with 8 bases sitting between them. CDR3 protein: CASEEAEAFF. The DNA of the CDR3 is TGTGCCAGTGAGGAGGCTGAAGCTTTCTTT.

This rearrangement joins TRBV14 to TRBJ2-3; D unresolved. This CDR3 is built from 13 residues. Trimming stripped 0 bases from V and 4 bases from J, with 5 bases between. Germline CDR1 reads SGHDN; CDR2 reads FVKESK. The CDR3 DNA reads as TGTGCCAGCAGCCAAGATTTGGCAGATACGCAGTATTTT. Protein: CASSQDLADTQYF.

This clone was recorded a few times. This chain uses TRBV5-1 with TRBJ2-5, with a weak D call TRBD1 (6 bases). The CDR3 is 14 residues long. CDR1 and CDR2 (germline): SGHRS, YFSETQ. The V end was cut by 2 bases, the J end by 1 base, with 9 bases between. CDR3 sequence: CASSFQGGQETQYF. The CDR3 region has the DNA TGCGCCAGCAGCTTCCAAGGGGGCCAAGAGACCCAGTACTTC.

The chain recombines TRBV11-2 with TRBJ2-3, with 11 nucleotides matching TRBD2. The germline V gene has CDR1 SGHAT and CDR2 FQNNGV. There are 16 residues in the CDR3. Germline trimming cut 6 bases from V and 6 bases from J; bases unmatched to any gene: 11. The CDR3 reads CASRLGVAGGRDTQYF. The CDR3 DNA follows: TGTGCCAGCAGGCTGGGGGTAGCGGGGGGGCGCGATACGCAGTATTTT.

The chain couples TRBV4-1 to TRBJ1-2; weak D call: TRBD1 (6 bases). The CDR3 is made up of 13 amino acids. Germline assignment: CDR1 MGHRA and CDR2 YSYEKL. Deletions cut 5 bases from V and 2 bases from J, with 9 bases between. CDR3 amino acids: CASSKDRNYGYTF. The DNA of the CDR3 is TGCGCCAGCAGCAAGGACAGAAACTATGGCTACACCTTC.